A selection of T cell receptor beta chains follows, all from one sample in a study of T cell responses to AZD1222 COVID-19 vaccine. The assay was immunoSEQ multiplex PCR, and TCRdb's table has in-frame clones only and misses some. This sample carries 150,000 to 200,000 clones, almost 90% of them seen once, and the ten largest clones take around 10%. This sample comprised peripheral blood, obtained 28 days after the second AZD1222 dose. The origin of the receptors is an adult who received the AZD1222 COVID-19 vaccine. The CDR3 runs from the conserved cysteine through the conserved F or W. A D gene is named only where the DNA matches it firmly. Clone size is given for some rows only: seen once, a few or many times, or a class if the clone is expanded.

J,size,D,V,DNA,CDR3
TRBJ1-1,once,-,TRBV5-1,TGCGCCAGCAGCTTGGGGGGCCTCCCCGGCACTGAAGCTTTCTTT,CASSLGGLPGTEAFF
TRBJ1-1,-,-,TRBV6-1,TGTGCCAGCAGTGAAAGGGGGGTTAAGAACACTGAAGCTTTCTTT,CASSERGVKNTEAFF
TRBJ1-2,-,-,TRBV12-3/TRBV12-4,TGTGCCAGCAGTTTGTTCCAGACCTATGGCTACACCTTC,CASSLFQTYGYTF
TRBJ1-4,-,-,TRBV5-4,TGTGCCAGCAGCTTCGGGGGCAGGGCTAATGAAAAACTGTTTTTT,CASSFGGRANEKLFF
TRBJ2-7,-,-,TRBV29-1,TGCAGCGTTGAAACGGGACCCTACGAGCAGTACTTC,CSVETGPYEQYF
TRBJ2-7,-,-,TRBV28,TGTGCCAGCAGTTTCCCCGGACCACTTGCCTACGAGCAGTACTTC,CASSFPGPLAYEQYF
TRBJ2-7,-,TRBD1,TRBV7-2,TGTGCCAGCAGCATAAGGGGGTCCGGGACAGGGGGCGTCGAGCAGTACTTC,CASSIRGSGTGGVEQYF
TRBJ1-2,-,TRBD1,TRBV7-8,TGTGCCAGCAGCATCGGGACAGGCTATGGCTACACCTTC,CASSIGTGYGYTF
TRBJ1-2,-,TRBD1,TRBV6-5,TGTGCCAGACGGGACAGGGGAACTGGCTACACCTTC,CARRDRGTGYTF
TRBJ1-2,-,-,TRBV30,TGTGCCTGGAGACCGGACAGCCAGTATGGCTACACCTTC,CAWRPDSQYGYTF
TRBJ2-2,-,-,TRBV11-3,TGTGCCAGCAGCCGAAACACCGGGGAGCTGTTTTTT,CASSRNTGELFF
TRBJ1-2,few,-,TRBV19,TGTGCCAGTAGTACGCTCCGGCTTGAGTTAGGGTATGACTACACCTTC,CASSTLRLELGYDYTF
TRBJ1-6,-,TRBD1,TRBV6-5,TGTGCCAGCAGACCCGGGACAGGGCCTTCACCCCTCCACTTT,CASRPGTGPSPLHF
TRBJ2-3,-,TRBD1,TRBV30,TGTGCCTTCGTCCGGGACAGGGGTGATACGCAGTATTTT,CAFVRDRGDTQYF
TRBJ2-1,-,TRBD2,TRBV19,TGTGCCAGTAACCGGGGGGGGTACAATGAGCAGTTCTTC,CASNRGGYNEQFF
TRBJ2-7,-,TRBD1,TRBV18,TGTGCCAGCTCCCGTGACAGGGGCTCCTACGAGCAGTACTTC,CASSRDRGSYEQYF
TRBJ1-2,-,TRBD1,TRBV7-9,TGTGCCAGCAGCTCACAGGGGACCTACACCTTC,CASSSQGTYTF
TRBJ2-1,-,-,TRBV12-3/TRBV12-4,TGTGCCAGCAGACACGACTGGAGCAATGAGCAGTTCTTC,CASRHDWSNEQFF
TRBJ1-5,-,TRBD1,TRBV24-1,TGTGCCACCAGTGATTTCCCCCCGGACAGGGGGCGGAATCAGCCCCAGCATTTT,CATSDFPPDRGRNQPQHF
TRBJ1-1,-,-,TRBV7-7,TGTGCTAGCAGCTTAGCAAAGGACACTGTTACTGAAGCTTTCTTT,CASSLAKDTVTEAFF
TRBJ2-7,-,-,TRBV18,TGTGCCAGCTCACCGCAGGGCCTCTACGAGCAGTACTTC,CASSPQGLYEQYF
TRBJ2-2,-,TRBD1,TRBV11-3,TGTGCCAGCAGCCCCCGGACAGGGGCCACCGGGGAGCTGTTTTTT,CASSPRTGATGELFF
TRBJ2-1,-,-,TRBV13,TGTGCCAGCAGCTTAGGGGCCTCCGGGGTTGAGCAGTTCTTC,CASSLGASGVEQFF
TRBJ1-2,-,-,TRBV6-5,TGTGCCAGCAGTTTCTTTACGTCGCAGGGCGAGGCTGGCTACACCTTC,CASSFFTSQGEAGYTF
TRBJ1-2,few,-,TRBV6-1,TGTGCCAGCAGTGAAGTATCAAGCTATGGCTACACCTTC,CASSEVSSYGYTF
TRBJ1-1,once,TRBD1,TRBV10-1,TGCGCCAGCAGTGAGTCGGGGGGGACAGGGGCACTGAAAGCTTTCTTT,CASSESGGTGALKAFF
TRBJ2-7,-,-,TRBV7-2,TGTGCCAGCACCCGGGACCGAAATTCCTACGAGCAGTACTTC,CASTRDRNSYEQYF
TRBJ2-7,-,-,TRBV6-5,TGTGCCAGCAGACGACCCCAAACGACAGGCTACGAGCAGTACTTC,CASRRPQTTGYEQYF
TRBJ1-2,-,-,TRBV7-9,TGTGCCAGCACCCAAGGGGGGCCGGTCTATGGCTACACCTTC,CASTQGGPVYGYTF
TRBJ1-1,once,-,TRBV10-3,TGTGCCATATCGGGGACATCTGTGAACACTGAAGCTTTCTTT,CAISGTSVNTEAFF
TRBJ1-4,once,TRBD1,TRBV10-2,TGCGCCAGCAGCGGACAGGGGGCGGCTGAAAAACTGTTTTTT,CASSGQGAAEKLFF
TRBJ1-2,-,-,TRBV3-1/TRBV3-2,TGTGCCAGCAGCCAAGGACAGTATGGCTACACCTTC,CASSQGQYGYTF
TRBJ2-7,-,TRBD1,TRBV19,TGTGCCAGTACCCTCGGGACAGGCTACGAGCAGTACTTC,CASTLGTGYEQYF
TRBJ1-5,-,-,TRBV3-1/TRBV3-2,TGTGCCAGCAGCCAAGATCCTAGCAATCAGCCCCAGCATTTT,CASSQDPSNQPQHF
TRBJ1-1,once,-,TRBV5-4,TGTGCCAGCAGCTTGGTGGGCACTGAAGCTTTCTTT,CASSLVGTEAFF
TRBJ1-3,-,-,TRBV4-2,TGTGCCAGCAGCCAAGTGGGTACGGCTGGAAACACCATATATTTT,CASSQVGTAGNTIYF
TRBJ2-5,-,TRBD2,TRBV2,TGTGCCGGGCATAGCGGGGGGGCTACTGAGACCCAGTACTTC,CAGHSGGATETQYF
TRBJ2-1,-,TRBD1,TRBV6-5,TGTGCCAGCAGTCCAGGGGGCAATGAGCAGTTCTTC,CASSPGGNEQFF
TRBJ2-7,-,-,TRBV7-8,TGTGCCAGCAGCTTAGTCCCGGACGGACCCTACGAGCAGTACTTC,CASSLVPDGPYEQYF
TRBJ2-7,-,-,TRBV3-1/TRBV3-2,TGTGCCAGCAGCCAAACGTGGACCTACGAGCAGTACTTC,CASSQTWTYEQYF
TRBJ1-2,few,-,TRBV25-1,TGTGCCAGCAGTTTGGCAGGGCTCTATGGCTACACCTTC,CASSLAGLYGYTF
TRBJ1-3,-,-,TRBV6-5,TGTGCCAGCAGTTACTCAGGGAGCCCTGGAAACACCATATATTTT,CASSYSGSPGNTIYF
TRBJ2-1,-,-,TRBV5-8,TGTGCCAGCAGTCGCCACCAGGGGGGCTCCTACAATGAGCAGTTCTTC,CASSRHQGGSYNEQFF
TRBJ2-3,-,TRBD1,TRBV19,TGTGCCAGTAGTTCGCCGGGACAGGGCACAGATACGCAGTATTTT,CASSSPGQGTDTQYF
TRBJ1-2,few,TRBD1,TRBV6-5,TGTGCCAGCAGACCCGACAGGGTGCCGGGGATTGGCTACACCTTC,CASRPDRVPGIGYTF
TRBJ2-1,-,-,TRBV7-3,TGTGCCAGCAGCTTAGGGGCGGGACACTACAATGAGCAGTTCTTC,CASSLGAGHYNEQFF
TRBJ2-2,-,TRBD2,TRBV4-2,TGTGCCAGCAGCGGGGTAGCGGGGGGGGACACCGGGGAGCTGTTTTTT,CASSGVAGGDTGELFF
TRBJ1-1,-,-,TRBV19,TGTGCCAGTAGTATCGGGCAGGGAGGGACTGAAGCTTTCTTT,CASSIGQGGTEAFF
TRBJ2-5,-,-,TRBV10-3,TGTGCCATCGGAGGGTCCGGACGGGGGGCGGCAGAGACCCAGTACTTC,CAIGGSGRGAAETQYF
TRBJ2-5,-,-,TRBV9,TGTGCCAGCAGCGTAGTGGCAGGGGCAGAGACCCAGTACTTC,CASSVVAGAETQYF
TRBJ1-3,-,-,TRBV5-1,TGCGCCAGCAGCTTGACTGGACTCTCTGGAAACACCATATATTTT,CASSLTGLSGNTIYF
TRBJ1-1,-,TRBD1,TRBV19,TGTGCCAGTAGTACCTCTGACAGGGGGGCTCCGGGAACTGAAGCTTTCTTT,CASSTSDRGAPGTEAFF
TRBJ2-7,-,-,TRBV6-5,TGTGCCAGCAGTTCTTCACCCGGGGAGGACGAGCAGTACTTC,CASSSSPGEDEQYF